The 9 T cell receptor beta chains below all came from one sample that was sequenced in a study of blood T cells in healthy people across ages. A second PCR, run for roughly 7 to 11 cycles, used a sample-barcoded 5' primer plus a J-beta primer mix. TCRdb reanalysed the 5' RACE reads using MiXCR and keeps one entry per CDR3 protein. The table includes approximately 2,000,000 distinct CDR3 sequences, about two fifths detected once. Material: blood. The source of these receptors is a human donor in good health.

This clonotype turned up a few times. The V gene is TRBV6-2 or TRBV6-3, the J gene TRBJ2-1; D is ambiguous. Trimming left V 4 bases short and J 0 bases short, with 13 bases between. The CDR3 consists of 16 residues. Germline V gene sequence: CDR1 MNHEY, CDR2 SVGEGT. The CDR3 sequence is CASSFSILSSYNEQFF. CDR3 sequence (DNA): TGTGCCAGCAGTTTTTCTATTCTGAGCTCCTACAATGAGCAGTTCTTC.

The chain combines TRBV7-2 with TRBJ1-1; D gene ambiguous. The CDR3 length is 12 residues. The V gene's germline CDR1 is SGHTA and CDR2 FQGNSA. The V and J ends lost 6 bases and 6 bases respectively, with 11 bases between them. The CDR3 bases are TGTGCCAGCAGGAAGTTGGGGTCTGAAGCTTTCTTT. Its translation: CASRKLGSEAFF.

This clonotype was seen a few times. The CDR3 here is CASSLALGFRNTIYF. The CDR3 nucleotides read TGTGCCAGCAGCTTAGCGTTAGGGTTCCGAAACACCATATATTTT. The rearrangement joins TRBV7-2 to TRBJ1-3, with D hard to call. Germline CDR1 reads SGHTA; CDR2 reads FQGNSA. The length of the CDR3 is 15 residues. Trimming took 0 bases from V and 5 from J, leaving 11 bases between them.

This chain joins TRBV9 and TRBJ2-7; 7 bases map to TRBD1. Germline-derived CDR1 and CDR2 are SGDLS and YYNGEE. This CDR3 comprises 14 residues. J gave up 2 bases and V 3 bases, and 5 bases lay outside the gene matches. This CDR3 reads CASSGGQVAYEQYF. The DNA for the CDR3 is TGTGCCAGCAGCGGAGGACAGGTGGCCTACGAGCAGTACTTC.

This clonotype has only a few counts. The CDR3 protein is CASSYRRDRNTEAFF. CDR3 nucleotide sequence: TGTGCCAGCAGCTACCGTAGGGACAGGAACACTGAAGCTTTCTTT. The chain has TRBV7-6 and TRBJ1-1, with TRBD1 matching 7 bases. The CDR3 runs 15 residues. The germline V gene has CDR1 SGHVS and CDR2 FNYEAQ. The V gene end was trimmed by 4 bases and the J gene end by 1 base; junction bases not matched to a gene: 6.

The table lists this clonotype with a few counts. This chain links TRBV19 with TRBJ2-2; tentatively, D is TRBD2 (6 bases). CDR1 and CDR2 from the germline V gene are LNHDA and SQIVND (reference sequence). Between the trimmed V and J ends, which lost 3 bases and 4 bases, there was a span of 6 bases. This CDR3 spans 13 amino acids. The CDR3 DNA follows: TGTGCCAGTAGTATTAGCGGCACCGGGGAGCTGTTTTTT. The encoded protein is CASSISGTGELFF. The entire variable domain, with the rest obtained from reference TRBV19 and TRBJ2-2, is as follows: DGGITQSPKYLFRKEGQNVTLSCEQNLNHDAMYWYRQDPGQGLRLIYYSQIVNDFQKGDIAEGYSVSREKKESFPLTVTSAQKNPTAFYLCASSISGTGELFFGEGSRLTVL.

The CDR3 sequence: CSVEDQYREPLHF. The CDR3 coding sequence is TGCAGCGTTGAAGATCAGTATCGAGAACCCCTCCACTTT. The chain combines TRBV29-1 with TRBJ1-6; D gene unclear. Germline V gene lookup returns CDR1 SQVTM and CDR2 ANQGSEA. CDR3 length: 13 residues. Trimming removed 0 bases from V and 12 bases from J, with 12 bases in between.

The CDR3 coding sequence is TGTGCCAGCAGTGTTTGGACAGGGAGCTCCTACGAGCAGTACTTC. Translating gives CASSVWTGSSYEQYF. The chain joins TRBV6-5 to TRBJ2-7; 8 positions match TRBD1. This CDR3 contains 15 residues. CDR1 and CDR2 (germline): MNHEY, SVGAGI. Trimming took 5 bases from V and 0 from J; bases not matched to a gene: 6.

This sequence joins TRBV18 and TRBJ2-7, with a weak D call TRBD1 (6 bases). CDR1 KGHSH and CDR2 LQKENI come from the germline V gene. The CDR3 is 14 residues long. V was trimmed by 3 bases and J by 0 bases, leaving 9 bases between them. The CDR3 loop reads CASSPPGHSYEQYF. The CDR3 DNA sequence: TGTGCCAGCTCACCGCCGGGACACTCCTACGAGCAGTACTTC.